Listed here are 25 T cell receptor beta chains from one sample, sequenced in a study of T cell repertoires in cytomegalovirus infection. TCRdb independently ran MiXCR on the reads; one entry per CDR3 protein. Found here are some 300,000 distinct CDR3 sequences, about 17% of them singletons; the top ten hold 12%. Sequencing was done on a sample of PBMCs. Receptor source: a human donor in good health (CMV status not recorded). Some clones in this sample may be carry-over from other donors' samples.

This clonotype was detected a few times. V and J are TRBV19 and TRBJ1-5, with 7 bases that match TRBD1. V was pared by 1 base and J by 2 bases, with 5 bases of the junction left unmatched. The CDR3 loop spans 16 amino acids. Per the germline V gene, CDR1 is LNHDA and CDR2 is SQIVND (reference sequence). CDR3 nucleotides: TGTGCCAGTAGTATAGGACAGGGAGGTGGCAATCAGCCCCAGCATTTT. Protein product: CASSIGQGGGNQPQHF.

There are a few counts of this clonotype. The chain employs TRBV6-5 and TRBJ2-7; TRBD1 is a possible D gene (6 bases). Germline CDR1 and CDR2: MNHEY and SVGAGI. This CDR3 region has 16 residues. V gave up 4 bases and J gave up 5 bases, with 21 bases separating them. CDR3 region: CASSSEPGHRFDEQYF. In nucleotides, the CDR3 is TGTGCCAGCAGTTCGGAACCGGGACACAGGTTTGACGAGCAGTACTTC.

This clonotype came up many times. The chain is built from TRBV11-2 and TRBJ2-3; possible D gene TRBD2, 5 bases. The V end was cut by 3 bases, the J end by 4 bases, with 8 bases between. The CDR3 consists of 13 residues. The germline gives CDR1 SGHAT, CDR2 FQNNGV. The CDR3 nucleotides are TGTGCCAGCAGCTTCCGGGAAGCAGATACGCAGTATTTT. Its protein product is CASSFREADTQYF. Combining the CDR3 with reference TRBV11-2 and TRBJ2-3 gives the whole variable domain EAGVAQSPRYKIIEKRQSVAFWCNPISGHATLYWYQQILGQGPKLLIQFQNNGVVDDSQLPKDRFSAERLKGVDSTLKIQPAKLEDSAVYLCASSFREADTQYFGPGTRLTVL.

This clonotype was seen many times. This chain connects TRBV7-2 to TRBJ1-6, with TRBD1 identical over 9 bases. After removal of 3 bases from V and 8 bases from J, the junction contained 5 bases not matched to a gene. Germline V gene sequence: CDR1 SGHTA, CDR2 FQGNSA. CDR3 length: 15 residues. This CDR3 is CASSLGQGRDSPLHF. In DNA, the CDR3 is TGTGCCAGCAGCTTGGGACAGGGTAGAGATTCACCCCTCCACTTT.

This clonotype was picked up many times. V gene TRBV5-1 combines with J gene TRBJ1-6, with D unresolved. The CDR3 spans 14 residues. Germline V lookup: CDR1 SGHRS, CDR2 YFSETQ. V lost 4 bases, J lost 4 bases, and 9 bases lay in between. The CDR3 spells CASSPDGYNSPLHF. The CDR3 bases are TGCGCCAGCAGCCCAGACGGATATAATTCACCCCTCCACTTT.

This chain uses TRBV7-4 with TRBJ2-1; no clear D gene. The V end was cut by 3 bases, the J end by 9 bases, with 27 bases between. The CDR3 sequence is 18 residues long. From germline, CDR1 is SGHVT and CDR2 SQSDAQ. CDR3 residues: CASSFWGPLISDTIEQFF. Written as DNA, the CDR3 is TGTGCCAGCAGCTTCTGGGGTCCTCTAATTTCAGACACAATTGAGCAGTTCTTC.

The rearrangement uses TRBV6-5 and TRBJ1-3; 9 nucleotides line up with TRBD1. Germline-derived CDR1 and CDR2 are MNHEY and SVGAGI. This CDR3 is built from 15 residues. Germline trimming cut 4 bases from V and 7 bases from J; bases unmatched to any gene: 8. In DNA, the CDR3 is TGTGCCAGCAGTTCGCGCCGGGACAGGGCGAACACCATATATTTT. Translation gives CASSSRRDRANTIYF.

This clonotype was picked up a small number of times. The chain uses TRBV12-3 or TRBV12-4 and TRBJ2-3; D is unresolved. V was trimmed by 3 bases and J by 2 bases, leaving 3 bases between them. The CDR3 is 12 residues long. This CDR3 reads CASSFYTDTQYF. CDR3 sequence (DNA): TGTGCCAGCAGTTTTTACACAGATACGCAGTATTTT.

The chain recombines TRBV20-1 with TRBJ2-7, with D maybe TRBD1 (6 bases). The CDR3 covers 13 residues. CDR1 is DFQATT, CDR2 SNEGSKA, per germline (reference sequence). Trimming shortened V by 5 bases and J by 1 base, and 12 bases separated the two germline ends. DNA of the CDR3: TGCAGTGCTGGAAGGACAGATTCCTACGAGCAGTACTTC. This gives the protein CSAGRTDSYEQYF.

The chain has TRBV6-4 and TRBJ2-5; 7 nucleotides align to TRBD1. CDR1 is MRHNA, CDR2 SNTAGT, per germline. The length of the CDR3 is 13 residues. Germline trimming cut 3 bases from V and 2 bases from J; bases unmatched to any gene: 0. The CDR3 reads CASSETGQETQYF. The CDR3, as DNA: TGTGCCAGCAGTGAGACAGGGCAAGAGACCCAGTACTTC.

The V and J genes are TRBV20-1 and TRBJ2-5; tentative D call: TRBD2 (5 bases). The CDR3 has 15 residues. Germline V CDR1 and CDR2: DFQATT, SNEGSKA (reference sequence). Trimming left V 6 bases short and J 0 bases short, with 17 bases between. CDR3 DNA: TGCAGTGCACCGGAGGTTGCACGGGACCAAGAGACCCAGTACTTC. The encoded protein is CSAPEVARDQETQYF.

The J gene is TRBJ2-7, the V gene TRBV10-3, with 7 bases identical to TRBD1. The length of the CDR3 is 16 residues. Germline V gene sequence: CDR1 ENHRY, CDR2 SYGVKD. J was trimmed by 3 bases and V by 4 bases; bases with no gene match: 12. The CDR3 DNA sequence: TGTGCCATCAGTGGTAGGCAGGGGGACAGAAGCTACGAGCAGTACTTC. As protein: CAISGRQGDRSYEQYF.

Written as DNA, the CDR3 is TGTGCCACCAGCAGAGAACCGGGACAGGGGTACTATGGCTACACCTTC. Amino acid sequence: CATSREPGQGYYGYTF. The chain couples TRBV15 to TRBJ1-2; 10 bases match TRBD1. The V and J ends lost 0 bases and 3 bases, in that order; junction bases with no gene match: 4. The V gene's germline CDR1 is LNHNV and CDR2 YYDKDF (reference sequence). The CDR3 totals 16 residues.

This clonotype has only a few counts. The rearrangement links TRBV29-1 to TRBJ1-1; D is possibly TRBD1 (6 bases). V was pared by 7 bases and J by 3 bases, with 12 bases between. The germline CDR1 and CDR2 sequences are SQVTM and ANQGSEA. The CDR3 totals 12 residues. In nucleotides, the CDR3 is TGCAGCGGGAGCCGACAGGACACTGAAGCTTTCTTT. It codes for CSGSRQDTEAFF.

This clonotype was picked up many times. The V and J genes are TRBV7-9 and TRBJ1-1; the D is unclear. The CDR3 spans 20 residues. Looked up from germline, CDR1 is SEHNR and CDR2 is FQNEAQ (reference sequence). The V end was cut by 3 bases, the J end by 1 base, with 27 bases between. CDR3: CASSFPARASGVNKNTEAFF. The CDR3 DNA follows: TGTGCCAGCAGCTTTCCCGCTCGAGCTAGCGGGGTAAATAAGAACACTGAAGCTTTCTTT.

Many counts were recorded for this clonotype. The chain employs TRBV7-2 and TRBJ2-2; D not resolved. Trimming left V 2 bases short and J 3 bases short, with 7 bases between. The germline CDR1 and CDR2 sequences are SGHTA and FQGNSA. The CDR3 runs 14 residues. The CDR3 sequence: CASSLTSDTGELFF. CDR3 coding DNA: TGTGCCAGCAGCTTAACCAGCGACACCGGGGAGCTGTTTTTT.

This clonotype was picked up many times. The V call is TRBV7-2, the J call TRBJ1-5; tentatively, D is TRBD1 (6 bases). The germline V and J ends were trimmed by 0 bases and 0 bases, with 12 bases remaining between them. Germline V gene lookup returns CDR1 SGHTA and CDR2 FQGNSA. The CDR3 runs 17 residues. The CDR3 region has the DNA TGTGCCAGCAGCTTAGCCCGGGGGCAGAGTAGCAATCAGCCCCAGCATTTT. Its protein product is CASSLARGQSSNQPQHF.

The gene calls are TRBV19 and TRBJ2-1, with D tentatively TRBD1 (5 bases). CDR3 size: 15 residues. CDR1 is LNHDA and CDR2 is SQIVND in the germline V gene (reference sequence). V dropped 6 bases and J dropped 6 bases, with 18 bases sitting between them. CDR3 loop: CASSPHLSDSNEQFF. CDR3 DNA: TGTGCCAGTAGCCCCCACCTGTCCGACAGCAATGAGCAGTTCTTC.

This clonotype was counted a few times. This rearrangement joins TRBV28 to TRBJ2-7, with 8 bases that match TRBD1. CDR1 is MDHEN and CDR2 is SYDVKM in the germline V gene. The CDR3 has 15 residues. J was trimmed by 2 bases and V by 2 bases; bases with no gene match: 5. The chain's CDR3 is CASSLQWTGPYEQYF. CDR3 DNA: TGTGCCAGCAGTTTACAGTGGACAGGGCCCTACGAGCAGTACTTC.

In its sample, this clonotype was seen a few times. The chain carries TRBV9 and TRBJ1-3, with D hard to call. V was trimmed by 0 bases and J by 0 bases, leaving 13 bases between them. The germline gives CDR1 SGDLS, CDR2 YYNGEE. This CDR3 has 17 residues. The CDR3 DNA sequence: TGTGCCAGCAGCGTAGCTGACGGGAGGAGCTCTGGAAACACCATATATTTT. It translates to CASSVADGRSSGNTIYF.

CDR3 nucleotides: TGTGCCAGCAGCCTGCCCCGAGCTTCCAGCTCCTACAATGAGCAGTTCTTC. Translating it yields CASSLPRASSSYNEQFF. The V and J genes are TRBV7-9 and TRBJ2-1, with no clear D. The CDR3 is made up of 17 amino acids. V dropped 5 bases and J dropped 0 bases, with 17 bases sitting between them. Germline lookup yields CDR1 SEHNR and CDR2 FQNEAQ (reference sequence).

At least ten counts were recorded for this clonotype. The gene calls are TRBV12-3 or TRBV12-4 and TRBJ1-1; D is unresolved. The CDR3 is 13 residues long. The V and J ends lost 5 bases and 2 bases respectively, with 9 bases between them. In DNA form, the CDR3 reads TGTGCCAGCAGTCCTTTCGACAACACTGAAGCTTTCTTT. It translates to CASSPFDNTEAFF.

This clonotype showed up many times. This chain joins TRBV12-3 or TRBV12-4 and TRBJ1-2; D uncertain. This CDR3 has 14 residues. The V end was cut by 3 bases, the J end by 2 bases, with 10 bases between. In DNA, the CDR3 is TGTGCCAGCAGTTTTAGCGGACCGAACTATGGCTACACCTTC. As protein: CASSFSGPNYGYTF.

At least ten counts were recorded for this clonotype. The chain links TRBV7-6 to TRBJ1-4; D uncertain. The CDR3 is made up of 15 amino acids. Germline loops: CDR1 SGHVS, CDR2 FNYEAQ. V lost 1 base and J 4 bases, leaving 10 bases between the germline ends. CDR3 sequence (DNA): TGTGCCAGCAGCTTAGTCGGCGATGTTAATGAAAAACTGTTTTTT. This codes for CASSLVGDVNEKLFF.

V usage is TRBV28 and J usage is TRBJ1-1; D is uncertain. The V end lost 5 bases, the J end lost 5 bases, and 12 bases lay between the germline ends. CDR1 MDHEN and CDR2 SYDVKM come from the germline V gene. The CDR3 runs 13 residues. CDR3 loop: CASSMSGLTEAFF. The CDR3 coding sequence is TGTGCCAGCAGTATGAGCGGCCTTACTGAAGCTTTCTTT.